This record covers a single T cell receptor beta chain. The source of the sample is a study of cytomegalovirus exposure and HLA in healthy donors. Study-wide background: Earlier sequencing of some 170 million T cells yielded roughly 120 million unique TCR beta sequences.

With 60 Vbeta and 13 Jbeta primers, the PCR was carried out. The assay was immunoSEQ multiplex PCR, and TCRdb's table has in-frame clones only and misses some. The sample shows some 150,000 clones, approximately 80% of them seen only once. Per the germline V gene, CDR1 is SGHDT and CDR2 is YYEEEE. There are 17 residues in the CDR3. The V and J ends lost 1 base and 4 bases, in that order; junction bases with no gene match: 9. Sequencing input: PBMCs. The clonotype was recovered from a man aged 25 to 40 in good health and CMV-seronegative. The chain uses TRBV5-6 and TRBJ2-2; TRBD2 aligns across 8 bases. CDR3 amino acids: CASSLFPGLGGTGELFF. CDR3 DNA sequence: TGTGCCAGCAGCTTGTTTCCGGGACTAGGAGGCACCGGGGAGCTGTTTTTT.